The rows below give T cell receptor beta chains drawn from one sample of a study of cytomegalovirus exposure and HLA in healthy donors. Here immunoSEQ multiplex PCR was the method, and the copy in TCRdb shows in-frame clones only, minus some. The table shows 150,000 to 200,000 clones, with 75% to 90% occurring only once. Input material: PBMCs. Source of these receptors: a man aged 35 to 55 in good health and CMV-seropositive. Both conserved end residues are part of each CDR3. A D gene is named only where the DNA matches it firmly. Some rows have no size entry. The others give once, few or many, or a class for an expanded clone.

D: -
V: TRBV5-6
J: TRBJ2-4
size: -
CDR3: CASSLIGNIQYF
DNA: TGTGCCAGCAGCTTGATCGGGAACATTCAGTACTTC

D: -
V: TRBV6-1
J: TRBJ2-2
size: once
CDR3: CASSEEGVAGELFF
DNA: TGTGCCAGCAGTGAAGAAGGGGTCGCCGGGGAGCTGTTTTTT

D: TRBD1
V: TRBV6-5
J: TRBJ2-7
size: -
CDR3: CASSSTGGGNEQYF
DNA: TGTGCCAGCAGTTCCACAGGGGGCGGAAACGAGCAGTACTTC

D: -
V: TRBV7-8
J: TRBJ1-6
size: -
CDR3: CASSFARSSYNSPLHF
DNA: TGTGCCAGCAGCTTCGCCCGGAGCTCCTATAATTCACCCCTCCACTTT

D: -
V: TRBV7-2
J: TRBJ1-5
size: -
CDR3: CASSLSQGRGNQPQHF
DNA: TGTGCCAGCAGCTTATCCCAGGGGCGCGGCAATCAGCCCCAGCATTTT

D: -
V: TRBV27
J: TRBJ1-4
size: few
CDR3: CASSFRWDNQFRDEKLFF
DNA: TGTGCCAGCAGTTTTAGGTGGGACAACCAGTTCCGGGATGAAAAACTGTTTTTT

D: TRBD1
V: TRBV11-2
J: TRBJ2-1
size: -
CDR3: CASSRDRIHNEQFF
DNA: TGTGCCAGCAGCCGGGACAGAATCCACAATGAGCAGTTCTTC

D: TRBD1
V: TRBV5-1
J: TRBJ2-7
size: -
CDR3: CASSSSGQGAFEQYF
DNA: TGCGCCAGCAGCTCATCGGGACAGGGGGCTTTCGAGCAGTACTTC

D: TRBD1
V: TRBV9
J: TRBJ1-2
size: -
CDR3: CASSTERGRGGYTF
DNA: TGTGCCAGCAGTACCGAGAGGGGGCGCGGTGGCTACACCTTC

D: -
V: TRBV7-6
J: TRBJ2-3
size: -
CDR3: CASSFHTDTQYF
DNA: TGTGCCAGCAGCTTCCACACAGATACGCAGTATTTT

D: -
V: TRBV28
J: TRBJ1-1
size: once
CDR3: CASSFQWPNTEAFF
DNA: TGTGCCAGCAGTTTCCAATGGCCGAACACTGAAGCTTTCTTT

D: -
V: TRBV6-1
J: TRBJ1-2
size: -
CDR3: CASSVGQGSYYGYTF
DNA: TGTGCCAGCAGTGTCGGTCAGGGCAGCTATTATGGCTACACCTTC

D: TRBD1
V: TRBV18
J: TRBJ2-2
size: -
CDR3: CASSPGQGAAGELFF
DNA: TGTGCCAGCTCACCGGGACAGGGGGCTGCCGGGGAGCTGTTTTTT

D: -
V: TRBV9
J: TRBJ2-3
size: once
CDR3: CASSVGAGDTQYF
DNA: TGTGCCAGCAGCGTAGGCGCGGGGGATACGCAGTATTTT

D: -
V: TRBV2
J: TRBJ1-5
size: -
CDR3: CASSSVHSNQPQHF
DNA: TGTGCCAGCAGTTCAGTTCATAGCAATCAGCCCCAGCATTTT

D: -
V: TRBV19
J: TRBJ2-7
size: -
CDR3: CASSNPGLNYEQYF
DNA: TGTGCCAGTAGTAACCCCGGACTGAACTACGAGCAGTACTTC

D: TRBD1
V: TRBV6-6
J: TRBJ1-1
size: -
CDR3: CASAQQRGGIEAFF
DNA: TGTGCCAGCGCCCAACAGCGAGGGGGCATTGAAGCTTTCTTT

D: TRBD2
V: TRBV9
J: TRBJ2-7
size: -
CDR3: CASSVLAGGPVYEQYF
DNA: TGTGCCAGCAGCGTATTGGCGGGGGGGCCCGTGTACGAGCAGTACTTC

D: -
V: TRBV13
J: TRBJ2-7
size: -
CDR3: CASSLGGVSSYEQYF
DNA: TGTGCCAGCAGCTTAGGAGGGGTCAGCTCCTACGAGCAGTACTTC

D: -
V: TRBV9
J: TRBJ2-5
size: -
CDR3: CASSVQGSQETQYF
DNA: TGTGCCAGCAGCGTACAGGGGAGCCAAGAGACCCAGTACTTC

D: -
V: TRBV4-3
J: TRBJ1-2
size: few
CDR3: CASSPDRLYGYTF
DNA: TGCGCCAGCAGCCCGGACAGACTCTATGGCTACACCTTC

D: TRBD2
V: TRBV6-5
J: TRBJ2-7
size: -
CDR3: CASMTSGISYEQYF
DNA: TGTGCCAGCATGACTAGCGGGATCTCCTACGAGCAGTACTTC

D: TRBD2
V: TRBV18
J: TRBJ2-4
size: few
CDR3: CASSPPLLAGKNIQYF
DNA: TGTGCCAGCTCACCACCCCTCCTAGCGGGCAAAAACATTCAGTACTTC

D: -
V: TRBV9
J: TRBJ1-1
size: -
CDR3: CASSPKGVQTEAFF
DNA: TGTGCCAGCAGCCCGAAGGGGGTTCAAACTGAAGCTTTCTTT

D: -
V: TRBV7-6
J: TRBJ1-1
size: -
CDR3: CASSTPGDTEAFF
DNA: TGTGCCAGCAGCACACCAGGGGACACTGAAGCCTTCTTT

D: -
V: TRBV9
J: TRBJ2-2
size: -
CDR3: CASSVRLVGGTGELFF
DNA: TGTGCCAGCAGCGTAAGGCTAGTTGGAGGCACCGGGGAGCTGTTTTTT

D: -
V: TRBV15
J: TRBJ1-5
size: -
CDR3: CATSREGEGYQPQHF
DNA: TGTGCCACCAGCAGAGAAGGGGAGGGGTATCAGCCCCAGCATTTT

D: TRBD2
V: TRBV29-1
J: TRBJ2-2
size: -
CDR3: CSVGLAANTGELFF
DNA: TGCAGCGTTGGACTAGCAGCCAACACCGGGGAGCTGTTTTTT

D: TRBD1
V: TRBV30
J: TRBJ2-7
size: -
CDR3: CAWSLGQGYEQYF
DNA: TGTGCCTGGAGTTTGGGACAGGGTTACGAGCAGTACTTC

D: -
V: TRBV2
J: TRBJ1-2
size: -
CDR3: CASSEAARGTVGYTF
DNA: TGTGCCAGCAGTGAAGCGGCAAGGGGGACGGTTGGCTACACCTTC

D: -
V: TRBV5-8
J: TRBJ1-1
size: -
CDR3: CASSLYGGLMNTEAFF
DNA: TGTGCCAGCAGCTTGTACGGGGGTTTAATGAACACTGAAGCTTTCTTT

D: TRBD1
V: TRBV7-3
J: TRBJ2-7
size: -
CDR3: CASSLDRGAYEQYF
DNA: TGTGCCAGCAGCTTGGACAGGGGAGCCTACGAGCAGTACTTC

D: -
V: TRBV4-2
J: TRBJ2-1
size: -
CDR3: CASSQEEGAHNEQFF
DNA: TGTGCCAGCAGCCAAGAAGAAGGGGCCCACAATGAGCAGTTCTTC

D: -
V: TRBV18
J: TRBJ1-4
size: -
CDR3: CASSRGQGEKLFF
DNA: TGTGCCAGCTCTCGCGGACAAGGTGAAAAACTGTTTTTT

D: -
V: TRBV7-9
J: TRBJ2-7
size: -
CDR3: CASSQDSTYEQYF
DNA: TGTGCCAGCAGCCAGGACAGTACCTACGAGCAGTACTTC

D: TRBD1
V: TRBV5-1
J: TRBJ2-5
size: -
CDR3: CASSRSLFRGQGGETQYF
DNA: TGCGCCAGCAGCCGCTCCTTGTTCCGGGGACAGGGTGGGGAGACCCAGTACTTC

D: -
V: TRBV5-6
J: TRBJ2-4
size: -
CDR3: CASSLDPGLAKNIQYF
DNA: TGTGCCAGCAGCTTGGATCCAGGACTAGCCAAAAACATTCAGTACTTC

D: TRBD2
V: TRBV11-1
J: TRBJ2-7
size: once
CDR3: CASSLELAGYSYEQYF
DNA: TGTGCCAGCAGCTTAGAACTAGCGGGGTACTCCTACGAGCAGTACTTC

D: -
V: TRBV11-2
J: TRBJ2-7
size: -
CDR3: CASSQALGAVTYEQYF
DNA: TGTGCCAGCAGCCAAGCCCTTGGGGCAGTTACCTACGAGCAGTACTTC

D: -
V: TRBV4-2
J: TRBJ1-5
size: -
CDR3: CARLNQPQHF
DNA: TGTGCCAGACTGAATCAGCCCCAGCATTTT

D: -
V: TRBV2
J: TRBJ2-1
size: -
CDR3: CASISGVYNEQFF
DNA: TGTGCCAGCATATCCGGGGTGTACAATGAGCAGTTCTTC

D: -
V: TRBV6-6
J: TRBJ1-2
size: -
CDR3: CASSQGGANYGYTF
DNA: TGTGCCAGCAGCCAGGGAGGGGCAAACTATGGCTACACCTTC

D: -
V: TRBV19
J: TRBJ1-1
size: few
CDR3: CASSPGLTVTEAFF
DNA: TGTGCCAGTAGTCCAGGGTTGACCGTCACTGAAGCTTTCTTT

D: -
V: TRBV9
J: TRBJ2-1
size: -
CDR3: CASSPRGRGGFNEQFF
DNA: TGTGCCAGCAGCCCGCGAGGGCGTGGGGGGTTCAATGAGCAGTTCTTC

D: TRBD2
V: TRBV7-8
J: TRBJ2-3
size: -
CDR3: CASSLERGAAPTDTQYF
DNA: TGTGCCAGCAGCTTAGAGCGGGGGGCGGCCCCCACAGATACGCAGTATTTT

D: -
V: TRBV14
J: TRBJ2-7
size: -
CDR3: CASGRQASYEQYF
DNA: TGTGCCAGCGGTAGGCAGGCGTCCTACGAGCAGTACTTC

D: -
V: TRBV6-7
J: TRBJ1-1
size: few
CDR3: CASSYGGPFQAFF
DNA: TGTGCCAGCAGTTACGGTGGGCCGTTTCAAGCTTTCTTT

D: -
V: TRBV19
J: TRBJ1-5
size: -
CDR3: CASSIDRGGQPQHF
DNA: TGTGCCAGTAGTATAGACAGGGGAGGGCAGCCCCAGCATTTT

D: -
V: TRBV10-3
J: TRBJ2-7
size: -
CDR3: CAISDPRGPYEQYF
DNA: TGTGCCATCAGTGATCCGCGGGGCCCCTACGAGCAGTACTTC

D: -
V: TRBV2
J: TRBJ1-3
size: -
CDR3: CASSGSSRDTIYF
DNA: TGTGCCAGCAGTGGATCAAGTCGAGACACCATATATTTT

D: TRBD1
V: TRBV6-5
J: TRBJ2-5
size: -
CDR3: CASSYRYRGETQYF
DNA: TGTGCCAGCAGTTACCGTTACAGGGGAGAGACCCAGTACTTC

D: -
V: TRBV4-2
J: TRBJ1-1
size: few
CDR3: CASSREFNTEAFF
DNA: TGTGCCAGCAGCCGGGAGTTTAACACTGAAGCTTTCTTT

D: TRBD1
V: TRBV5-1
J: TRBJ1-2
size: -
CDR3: CASSLGQGKYDGYTF
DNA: TGCGCCAGCAGCTTGGGACAGGGTAAATACGATGGCTACACCTTC

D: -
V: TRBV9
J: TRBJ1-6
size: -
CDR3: CASSEAGKNSPLHF
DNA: TGTGCCAGCAGCGAGGCAGGGAAGAATTCACCCCTCCACTTT

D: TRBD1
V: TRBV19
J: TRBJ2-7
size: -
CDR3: CASSPTGQSYEQYF
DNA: TGTGCCAGTAGTCCAACGGGACAGTCCTACGAGCAGTACTTC

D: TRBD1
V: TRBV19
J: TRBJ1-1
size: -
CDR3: CASRTGGDAEAFF
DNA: TGTGCCAGTAGGACAGGGGGCGACGCTGAAGCTTTCTTT

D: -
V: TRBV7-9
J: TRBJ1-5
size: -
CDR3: CASSLLGLHQPQHF
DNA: TGTGCCAGCAGCTTACTGGGGCTTCATCAGCCCCAGCATTTT

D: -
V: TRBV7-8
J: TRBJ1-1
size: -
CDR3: CASSLRGGGAGTEAFF
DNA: TGTGCCAGCAGCCTCCGCGGGGGGGGCGCGGGCACTGAAGCTTTCTTT